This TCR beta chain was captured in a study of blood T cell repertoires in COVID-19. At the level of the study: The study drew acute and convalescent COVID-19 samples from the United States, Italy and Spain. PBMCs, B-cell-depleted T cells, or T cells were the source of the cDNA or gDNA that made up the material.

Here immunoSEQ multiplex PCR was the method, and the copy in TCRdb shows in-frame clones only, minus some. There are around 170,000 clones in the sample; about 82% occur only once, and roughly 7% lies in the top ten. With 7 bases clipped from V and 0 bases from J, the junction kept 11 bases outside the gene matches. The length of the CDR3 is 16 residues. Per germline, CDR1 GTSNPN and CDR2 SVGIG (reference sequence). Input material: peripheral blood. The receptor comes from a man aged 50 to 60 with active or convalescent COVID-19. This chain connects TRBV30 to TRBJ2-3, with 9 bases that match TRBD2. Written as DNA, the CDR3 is TGTGCCTACGCCCCGCTAGCGGGATTAAGCACAGATACGCAGTATTTT. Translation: CAYAPLAGLSTDTQYF.